This record looks at one TCR beta chain sequence and its context. The specificity of this receptor is unknown. Base quality data are lacking; no much larger clone is found one base away. The data were taken from a study of blood T cell repertoires in COVID-19 (dated by TCRdb to 2018 to 2021). Broadly, across the study: Samples from collaborators originated in the United States, Italy and Spain and spanned both the acute and convalescent phases of COVID-19. Nearly every sample came with metadata listing a de-identified subject ID, COVID-19 status, age in years and sex. Samples came from the ongoing ImmuneRACE study (first 160 participants) plus 1,254 subjects from 6 global collaborators. The repertoires were released in a freely available public database intended as a resource for research on the immune response to SARS-CoV-2. Where HLA class I and class II types were available, the types were taken from metadata supplied by the sample provider, not from assay-based typing. The material from the prospective study consisted of cDNA or gDNA derived from T cells, B-cell-depleted T cells, or PBMCs. Subjects who had been exposed to COVID-19, were actively infected with it, or had recovered from it provided the deeply sampled blood TCRbeta repertoires that made up the dataset. Results the study describes overall, beyond this receptor: How much clinical and demographic metadata was included differed by source and by participant, and the metadata was provided uncurated.

TCRbeta CDR3 regions were amplified from genomic DNA using the immunoSEQ Assay, a bias-controlled multiplex PCR. On the authors' methods: Nucleated cell counts per sample were estimated from amplification of reference gene primers within the assay. To quantify the absolute abundance of each unique TCRbeta CDR3 rearrangement, sequence reads were collapsed and filtered. For each sample, productive Simpson clonality was calculated by taking the square root of Simpson's diversity index across productive rearrangements. Drawn from immuneACCESS, this table holds only the in-frame rearrangements with V and J called that TCRdb kept. Clones are partly lost; checked studies trace under half to an unresolved V gene and leave the rest unexplained. From that table come the V and J calls and clone size; the DNA was used to work out D and trimming. The sample has 200,000 to 250,000 clones on record, approximately 86% of them singletons. The ten largest clones add up to around 5.2% of the sample.

Measured from the cysteine to the phenylalanine, the CDR3 is 13 residues long. CDR3 DNA only is kept here, 39 bases in frame from base 1. CDR1 and CDR2 were assigned from the germline V gene as SNHLY and FYNNEI. V loses 10 bases, J loses 6 bases, and the germline ends lie 19 bases apart. Collaborating institutions collected whole blood in K2EDTA tubes following their own protocols. For TCRbeta analysis, collaborator samples were shipped as frozen whole blood, as isolated PBMCs, or as DNA extracted from either sample type. The TCR comes from a human donor in a cohort sampled during active COVID-19. The sequencing sample was made of peripheral blood. Recombination joined TRBV2 with TRBJ2-7; the D segment could be TRBD2, given 6 matching bases. The DNA is as follows: TGTGCCATCTCCGGGACTGATGTGGGCGAGCAGTACTTC. Translated, it reads CAISGTDVGEQYF.